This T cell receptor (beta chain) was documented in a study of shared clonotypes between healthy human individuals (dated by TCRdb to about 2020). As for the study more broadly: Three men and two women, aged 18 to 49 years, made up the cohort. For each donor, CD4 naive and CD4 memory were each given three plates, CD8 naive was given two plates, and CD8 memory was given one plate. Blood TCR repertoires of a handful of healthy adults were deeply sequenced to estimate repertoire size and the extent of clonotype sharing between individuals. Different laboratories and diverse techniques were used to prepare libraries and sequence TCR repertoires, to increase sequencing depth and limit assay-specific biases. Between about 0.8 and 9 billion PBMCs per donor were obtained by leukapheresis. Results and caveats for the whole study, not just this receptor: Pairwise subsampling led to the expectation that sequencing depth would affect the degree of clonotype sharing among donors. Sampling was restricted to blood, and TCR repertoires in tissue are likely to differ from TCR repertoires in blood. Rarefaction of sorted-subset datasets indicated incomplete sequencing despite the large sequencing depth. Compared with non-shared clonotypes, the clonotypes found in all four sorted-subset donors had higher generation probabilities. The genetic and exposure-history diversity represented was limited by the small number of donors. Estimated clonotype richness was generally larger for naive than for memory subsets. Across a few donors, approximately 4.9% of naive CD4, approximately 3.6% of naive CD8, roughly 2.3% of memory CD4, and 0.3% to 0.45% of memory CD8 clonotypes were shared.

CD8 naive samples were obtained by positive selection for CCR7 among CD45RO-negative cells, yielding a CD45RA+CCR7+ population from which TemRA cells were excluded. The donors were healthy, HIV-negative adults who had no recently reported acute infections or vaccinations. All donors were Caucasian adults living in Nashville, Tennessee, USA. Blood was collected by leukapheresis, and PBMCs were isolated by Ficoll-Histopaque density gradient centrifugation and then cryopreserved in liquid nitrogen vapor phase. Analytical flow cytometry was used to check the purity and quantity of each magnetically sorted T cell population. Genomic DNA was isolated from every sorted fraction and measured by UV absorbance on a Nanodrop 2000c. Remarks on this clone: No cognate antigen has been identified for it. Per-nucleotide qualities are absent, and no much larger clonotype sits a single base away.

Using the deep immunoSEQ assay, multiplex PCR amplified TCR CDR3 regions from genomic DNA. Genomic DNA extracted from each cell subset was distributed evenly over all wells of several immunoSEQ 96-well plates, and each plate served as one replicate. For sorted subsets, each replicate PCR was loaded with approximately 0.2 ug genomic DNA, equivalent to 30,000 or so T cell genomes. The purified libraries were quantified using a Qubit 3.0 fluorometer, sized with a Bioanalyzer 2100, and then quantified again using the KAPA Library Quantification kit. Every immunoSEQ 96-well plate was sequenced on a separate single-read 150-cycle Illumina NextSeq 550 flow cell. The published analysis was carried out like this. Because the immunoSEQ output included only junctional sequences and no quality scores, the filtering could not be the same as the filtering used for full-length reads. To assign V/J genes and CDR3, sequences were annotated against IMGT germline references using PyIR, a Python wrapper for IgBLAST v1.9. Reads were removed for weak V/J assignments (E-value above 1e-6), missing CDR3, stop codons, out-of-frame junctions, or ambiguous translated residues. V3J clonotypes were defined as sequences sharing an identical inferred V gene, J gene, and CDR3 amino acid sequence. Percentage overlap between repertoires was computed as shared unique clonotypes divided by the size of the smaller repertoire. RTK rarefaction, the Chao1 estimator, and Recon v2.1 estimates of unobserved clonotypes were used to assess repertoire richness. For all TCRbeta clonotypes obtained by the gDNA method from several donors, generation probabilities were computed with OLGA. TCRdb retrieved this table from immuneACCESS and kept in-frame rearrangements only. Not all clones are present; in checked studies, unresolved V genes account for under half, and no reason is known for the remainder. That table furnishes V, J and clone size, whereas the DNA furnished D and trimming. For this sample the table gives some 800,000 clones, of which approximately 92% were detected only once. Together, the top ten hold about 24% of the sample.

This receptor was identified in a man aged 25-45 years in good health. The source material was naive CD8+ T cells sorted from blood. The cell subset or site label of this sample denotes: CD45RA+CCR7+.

DNA sequence: TGTGCCAGCAGCCGACGGGAGGGAGAGGCCTACGAGCAGTACTTC. This sequence encodes CASSRREGEAYEQYF. This chain is built from TRBV7-9 and TRBJ2-7; TRBD2 aligns with 8 central bases. In the germline V gene (reference sequence), CDR1 corresponds to SEHNR and CDR2 to FQNEAQ. The CDR3 sequence holds 15 residues, the cysteine and phenylalanine included. CDR3 DNA is the only sequence kept; it has 45 bases, read in frame from the first base. After removal of 5 bases from V and 2 bases from J, the junction retains 8 bases not matched to a gene.